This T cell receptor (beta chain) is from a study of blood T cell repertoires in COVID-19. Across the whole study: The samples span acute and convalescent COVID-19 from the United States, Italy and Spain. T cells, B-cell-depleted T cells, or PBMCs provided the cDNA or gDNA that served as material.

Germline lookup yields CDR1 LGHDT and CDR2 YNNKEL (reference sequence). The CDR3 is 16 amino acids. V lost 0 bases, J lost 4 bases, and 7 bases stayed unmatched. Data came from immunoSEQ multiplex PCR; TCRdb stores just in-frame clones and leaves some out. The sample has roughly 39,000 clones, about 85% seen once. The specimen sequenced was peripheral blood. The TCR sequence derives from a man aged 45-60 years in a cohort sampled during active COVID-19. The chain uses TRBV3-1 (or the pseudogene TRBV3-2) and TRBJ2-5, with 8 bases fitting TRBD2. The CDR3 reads CASSQEGTSFRETQYF. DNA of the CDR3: TGTGCCAGCAGCCAAGAAGGGACTAGTTTTCGAGAGACCCAGTACTTC.